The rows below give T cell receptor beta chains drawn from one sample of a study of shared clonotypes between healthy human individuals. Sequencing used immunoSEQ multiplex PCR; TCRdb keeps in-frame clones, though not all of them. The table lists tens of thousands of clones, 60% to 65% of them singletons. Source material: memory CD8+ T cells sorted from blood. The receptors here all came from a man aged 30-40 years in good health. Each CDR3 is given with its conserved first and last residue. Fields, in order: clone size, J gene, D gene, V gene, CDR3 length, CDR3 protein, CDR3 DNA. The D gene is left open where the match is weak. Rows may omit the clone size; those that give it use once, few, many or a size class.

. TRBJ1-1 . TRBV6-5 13 CASSFNRNTEAFF TGTGCCAGCAGTTTCAACAGGAACACTGAAGCTTTCTTT
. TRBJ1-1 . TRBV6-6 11 CALWVGTEAFF TGTGCCCTCTGGGTCGGCACTGAAGCTTTCTTT
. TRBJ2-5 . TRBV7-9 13 CASSPRGGETQYF TGTGCCAGCAGCCCCCGGGGTGGGGAGACCCAGTACTTC
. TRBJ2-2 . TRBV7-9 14 CASGTRSLLGELFF TGTGCCAGCGGTACGAGGAGTCTCCTCGGGGAGCTGTTTTTT
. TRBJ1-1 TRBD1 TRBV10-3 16 CAISGGQGAKDTEAFF TGTGCCATCAGTGGGGGACAGGGGGCGAAGGACACTGAAGCTTTCTTT
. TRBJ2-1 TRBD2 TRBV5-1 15 CASSPGLVGYNEQFF TGCGCCAGCAGCCCGGGACTAGTGGGCTACAATGAGCAGTTCTTC
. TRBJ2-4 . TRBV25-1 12 CASSLRLGIQYF TGTGCCAGCAGTCTTCGGTTAGGCATTCAGTACTTC
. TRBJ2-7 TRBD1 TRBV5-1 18 CASRNRDRALGVSYEQYF TGCGCCAGCAGAAACCGGGACAGGGCTTTGGGCGTCTCCTACGAGCAGTACTTC
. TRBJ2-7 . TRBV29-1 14 CSVEDLGLGYEQYF TGCAGCGTTGAAGATCTGGGTTTAGGTTACGAGCAGTACTTC
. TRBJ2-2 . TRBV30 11 CAWSEAGELFF TGTGCCTGGAGTGAGGCCGGGGAGCTGTTTTTT
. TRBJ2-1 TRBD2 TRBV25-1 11 CASRSGKVQFF TGTGCCAGTAGAAGCGGGAAGGTGCAGTTCTTC
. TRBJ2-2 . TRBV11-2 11 CASSYFGELFF TGTGCCAGCAGCTACTTCGGGGAGCTGTTTTTT
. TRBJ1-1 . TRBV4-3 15 CASSRTWGSNTEAFF TGCGCCAGCAGCCGTACTTGGGGGTCGAACACTGAAGCTTTCTTT
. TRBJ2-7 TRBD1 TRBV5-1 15 CASSLRQGLAYEQYF TGCGCCAGCAGCTTAAGACAGGGTTTAGCTTACGAGCAGTACTTC
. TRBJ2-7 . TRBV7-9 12 CASRIGDGVQYF TGTGCCAGCAGAATAGGAGACGGAGTTCAGTACTTC
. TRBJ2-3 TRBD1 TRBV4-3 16 CASSLIGTGRTDTQYF TGCGCCAGCAGTTTAATCGGGACAGGTCGCACAGATACGCAGTATTTT
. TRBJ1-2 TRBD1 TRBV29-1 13 CSVNRGNSYGYTF TGCAGCGTGAACAGGGGTAATAGCTATGGCTACACCTTC
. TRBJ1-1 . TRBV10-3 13 CAISEWENTEAFF TGTGCCATCAGTGAGTGGGAGAACACTGAAGCTTTCTTT
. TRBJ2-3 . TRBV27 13 CASSLTRTDTQYF TGTGCCAGCAGTCTTACCCGCACAGATACGCAGTATTTT
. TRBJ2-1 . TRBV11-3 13 CASSLGGGFEQFF TGTGCCAGCAGCTTAGGAGGGGGGTTTGAGCAGTTCTTC
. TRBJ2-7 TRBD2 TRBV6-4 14 CASSYGTSGYEQYF TGTGCCAGCAGTTACGGGACTAGCGGCTACGAGCAGTACTTC
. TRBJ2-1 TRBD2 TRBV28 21 CASSLGRGTSGIFGLDYEQFF TGTGCCAGCAGTTTAGGGAGGGGGACTAGCGGGATATTTGGCTTAGACTATGAGCAGTTCTTC
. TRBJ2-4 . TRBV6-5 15 CASSPTRTAKNIQYF TGTGCCAGCAGTCCAACCCGGACAGCTAAAAACATTCAGTACTTC
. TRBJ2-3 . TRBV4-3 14 CASRGWSLADTQYF TGCGCCAGCAGGGGCTGGAGTCTAGCAGATACGCAGTATTTT
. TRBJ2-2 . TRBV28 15 CASSLSFAGTGELFF TGTGCCAGCAGTTTATCGTTCGCGGGCACCGGGGAGCTGTTTTTT
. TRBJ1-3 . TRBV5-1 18 CASSFDMRGGTAGNTIYF TGCGCCAGCAGCTTCGATATGCGGGGAGGGACGGCCGGAAACACCATATATTTT
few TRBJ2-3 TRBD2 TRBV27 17 CASKSFPQREVTDTQYF TGTGCCAGCAAGTCTTTCCCCCAGCGGGAGGTCACAGATACGCAGTATTTT
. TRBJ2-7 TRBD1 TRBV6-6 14 CATSSGTGGYEQYF TGTGCCACCTCCTCCGGGACAGGGGGCTACGAGCAGTACTTC